This record looks at one T cell receptor (beta chain) sequence and its context. Using immunoSEQ multiplex PCR, the repertoire was profiled, and TCRdb retains in-frame clones only, with some absent. The table shows 50,000 to 80,000 clones, with just under 95% occurring only once. This entry belongs to a study of T cell changes during pregnancy in multiple sclerosis. V was pared by 8 bases and J by 4 bases, with 8 bases of the junction left unmatched. The CDR3 runs to 14 residues. Germline assignment: CDR1 SGHAT and CDR2 FQDESV (reference sequence). J is TRBJ2-7 and V is TRBV11-1; 10 nucleotides agree with TRBD2. The receptor's source is a female donor with multiple sclerosis, enrolled in a pregnancy study. The material was peripheral blood, obtained in the second trimester of pregnancy. CDR3: CASRESSGSYEQYF. The CDR3 nucleotides read TGTGCCAGCCGCGAATCTAGCGGGAGTTACGAGCAGTACTTC.